This T cell receptor beta chain was recorded in a study of CD8 T cells in ankylosing spondylitis. Study-level findings and limits: Relatively rare in peripheral blood, disease-linked clones were also CD8+. It appeared that ankylosing spondylitis blood was characterized by a TCR beta motif of about 8 highly homologous variants.

A remark on this clonotype: The antigen is unknown.

The V and J ends lost 6 bases and 4 bases, in that order; junction bases with no gene match: 9. CDR3 length equals 17 residues. Germline CDR1 reads ENHRY; CDR2 reads SYGVKD. Quantitative 5'-RACE with molecular barcodes generated TCR beta libraries. A single record per CDR3 protein comes from TCRdb applying MiXCR to the 5' RACE reads. The sample has approximately 300,000 distinct CDR3 sequences, less than 9.5% seen once. The source is a male donor with ankylosing spondylitis. Sequenced material: blood, either unsorted or a sorted T cell fraction (not recorded which). The rearrangement uses TRBV10-3 and TRBJ2-5; 15 bases agree with TRBD2. CDR3 amino acids: CAISAGTSGRIVETQYF. The DNA of the CDR3 is TGTGCCATCAGCGCCGGGACTAGCGGGAGGATAGTAGAGACCCAGTACTTC.